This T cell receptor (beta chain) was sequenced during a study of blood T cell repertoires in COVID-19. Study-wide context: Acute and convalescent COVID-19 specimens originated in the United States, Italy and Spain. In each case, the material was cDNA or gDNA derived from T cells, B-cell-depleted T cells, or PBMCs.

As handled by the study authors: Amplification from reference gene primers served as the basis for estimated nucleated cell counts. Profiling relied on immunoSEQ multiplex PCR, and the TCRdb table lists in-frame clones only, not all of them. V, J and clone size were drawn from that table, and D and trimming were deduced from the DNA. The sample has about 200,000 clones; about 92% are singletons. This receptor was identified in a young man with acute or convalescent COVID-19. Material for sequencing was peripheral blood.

CDR3: CSLAGGTDTQYF. Here the CDR3 DNA reads TGTTCTCTAGCGGGGGGGACAGATACGCAGTATTTT. The chain combines TRBV30 with TRBJ2-3; TRBD2 matches 12 bases. Looked up from germline, CDR1 is GTSNPN and CDR2 is SVGIG (reference sequence). The CDR3 loop spans 12 amino acids.